The TCR beta chain under discussion was sequenced for a study of cytomegalovirus exposure and HLA in healthy donors. Vbeta (60) and Jbeta (13) primers were used in the PCR. Clones were sequenced by immunoSEQ multiplex PCR, and TCRdb holds only the in-frame ones, with some missing. The table has around 140,000 clones, 55% to 75% seen once. Turning to this clone: What it recognizes is unknown.

Study-level points and caveats: More clonal expansion characterized HLA-associated TCR beta chains than equally common others in a later analysis. A missense variant in DCLRE1C was later tied to TCR beta V- and J-gene trimming. A later analysis reported that several of the most significant clusters appeared to be linked to common viral pathogens, among them Epstein-Barr virus.

Material for sequencing was PBMCs. This clonotype was obtained from a man between 45 and 60 years old in good health and CMV-seropositive.

CDR3 sequence reads: CASSPIEFYEQYF. CDR3 DNA sequence: TGTGCCAGCTCACCAATAGAATTTTACGAGCAGTACTTC. The genes are TRBV18 and TRBJ2-7; no reliable D call. Germline V lookup: CDR1 KGHSH, CDR2 LQKENI. Trimming left V 2 bases short and J 4 bases short, with 9 bases between. The CDR3 runs to 13 residues.